Listed here is a single T cell receptor (beta chain). Combining a sample-barcoded 5' primer with a J-beta primer mix, a second PCR ran for 7 to 11 cycles. Template switching added a 12-random-nucleotide identifier to every cDNA molecule. TCRdb itself ran the 5' RACE reads through MiXCR, one entry per CDR3 protein. The table lists about a million distinct CDR3 sequences, 51% of them singletons. Ranging in age from roughly 6 to 90, the donors were healthy Caucasian individuals from Russia. It was approximately 9 milliliters of peripheral blood that were drawn from each donor. This sample stems from a study of blood T cells in healthy people across ages. The germline V and J ends were trimmed by 9 bases and 3 bases, with 15 bases remaining between them. The CDR3 spans 13 residues. Germline values: CDR1 MNHEY, CDR2 SVGEGT.

This receptor was identified in a woman in her sixties or seventies in good health. The chain recombines TRBV6-2 or TRBV6-3 with TRBJ2-7, with D uncertain. Sequencing was performed on blood. The CDR3 is CASRRGGFYEQYF. The CDR3 DNA is TGTGCCAGTAGGAGAGGCGGTTTCTACGAGCAGTACTTC.